These 26 T cell receptor beta chains share one sample of origin, sequenced in a study of tumor-infiltrating lymphocytes in primary liver carcinoma. From around 500 ng of total RNA, TCR beta-specific cDNA was reverse-transcribed using a constant-region primer. Three-round nested multiplex PCR performed with slightly modified ARM-PCR produced the TCR beta libraries. The two initial PCR rounds, around 11 cycles each, used TRBV1-TRBV30 forward and C-beta reverse primers. TCRdb ran MiXCR on the multiplex PCR reads and lists one entry per CDR3 protein. The repertoire holds around 29,000 distinct CDR3 sequences, with 71% as singletons. Without any cell sorting, roughly 18-34 mg of bulk tissue yielded co-extracted RNA and DNA. Input material: liver tumor tissue from sampling region 3. This sample's subset: tumor region T3, left-lateral pole. All receptors come from a woman aged 25 to 45 with primary liver carcinoma and hepatitis B virus infection.

The chain combines TRBV12-3 or TRBV12-4 with TRBJ2-5, with D perhaps TRBD2 (5 bases). The CDR3 spans 14 residues. The CDR3 spells CTNSYLDSQETQYF. The CDR3 nucleotides read TGTACCAACAGTTACCTGGACTCCCAAGAGACCCAGTACTTC.

This clonotype occurred a few times. The junction differs from germline at one of its ends, possibly a read error. The chain links TRBV6-1 to TRBJ1-2, with D unclear. The CDR3 extends over 16 amino acids. Germline values: CDR1 MNHNS, CDR2 SASEGT. CDR3 bases: TGTGCCAGTAGTGAAGCCGTCGCCCCCGAAAATGGTGGCTACACCTTC. Its protein is CASSEAVAPENGGYTF.

On this clonotype itself: A read error may account for a junction end that differs from germline. The chain combines TRBV4-3 with TRBJ2-3, with 10 nucleotides matching TRBD1. The CDR3 totals 15 residues. Per germline, CDR1 LGHNA and CDR2 YSLEER. The CDR3 DNA is TGCGTCAGCAGTGCCAGGGGACAGGGGCCAGCTACGCAGTATTTT. Protein product: CVSSARGQGPATQYF.

To note about this clonotype: An end of the junction does not agree with germline; a read error may underlie this. The chain couples TRBV11-1 to TRBJ1-1; TRBD1 matches at 8 bases. Germline V gene lookup returns CDR1 SGHAT and CDR2 FQDESV (reference sequence). The CDR3 runs 16 residues. The CDR3 region has the DNA TGTGCCAGCAGCCCCCGGACAGGGATCGGGAACACTAAAGCTATCTTT. Protein: CASSPRTGIGNTKAIF.

Notes on this clonotype: Mismatch with germline at one junction end may stem from a read error. The genes are TRBV11-2 and TRBJ1-2, with D perhaps matching TRBD1 (6 bases). Germline CDR1 is SGHAT and CDR2 is FQNNGV. The CDR3 contains 13 residues. The CDR3 DNA reads as TGTGCCAGCACTCAAGGGGGGGATGGAGGCTACACTTTC. It specifies CASTQGGDGGYTF. Together with reference TRBV11-2 and TRBJ1-2, the CDR3 gives the full variable domain: EAGVAQSPRYKIIEKRQSVAFWCNPISGHATLYWYQQILGQGPKLLIQFQNNGVVDDSQLPKDRFSAERLKGVDSTLKIQPAKLEDSAVYLCASTQGGDGGYTFGSGTRLTVV.

The V and J genes are TRBV11-2 and TRBJ2-1; D remains unclear. Trimming shortened V by 4 bases and J by 7 bases, and 11 bases separated the two germline ends. Germline V gene lookup returns CDR1 SGHAT and CDR2 FQNNGV. CDR3 length: 13 amino acids. The CDR3 region has the DNA TGTGCCAGCAGCTCACCGGTTATGAATGAGCAGTTCTTC. Amino acids: CASSSPVMNEQFF.

In the case of this clonotype: A junction boundary mismatches the germline segment, possibly from a read error. The J gene is TRBJ2-1, the V gene TRBV4-1; D perhaps matches TRBD1 (6 bases). Germline V gene data show CDR1 as MGHRA and CDR2 as YSYEKL. The CDR3 covers 16 residues. CDR3 sequence reads: CASSQDSSTGYDEQSF. The CDR3 DNA sequence: TGCGCCAGCAGCCAAGACTCATCGACAGGATACGATGAGCAGTCCTTC.

The chain has TRBV5-5 and TRBJ2-1, with a weak D call TRBD2 (6 bases). CDR3 length: 17 residues. Germline assignment: CDR1 SGHKS and CDR2 YYEKEE (reference sequence). V was trimmed by 0 bases and J by 9 bases, leaving 22 bases between them. In DNA form, the CDR3 reads TGTGCCAGCAGCTTGGCCCAGTCTTTCGGGAGTAGGAGTGAGCAGTTCTTC. It specifies CASSLAQSFGSRSEQFF. The variable domain in full, with the rest retrieved from reference TRBV5-5 and TRBJ2-1, is DAGVTQSPTHLIKTRGQQVTLRCSPISGHKSVSWYQQVLGQGPQFIFQYYEKEERGRGNFPDRFSARQFPNYSSELNVNALLLGDSALYLCASSLAQSFGSRSEQFFGPGTRLTVL.

With respect to this clonotype: At one of its ends the junction is not consistent with the germline gene, which may arise from a read error. The V call is TRBV4-3, the J call TRBJ2-1; D could derive from TRBD1 or TRBD2 (5 bases each). The CDR3 totals 16 residues. The germline V gene encodes CDR1 LGHNA and CDR2 YSLEER. CDR3 bases: TGCACCAGCAACCAAGATTGGGACCACGCCTACAATGAGCAGTTCTTC. Protein: CTSNQDWDHAYNEQFF.

This clonotype appeared once. The CDR3 ends on some other residue instead of the conserved phenylalanine or tryptophan, so this is likely a read error. Because the CDR3's place on the DNA is in doubt, the DNA is left out and the CDR3 is given as listed by TCRdb. The chain is built from TRBV29-1 and TRBJ1-2; TRBD1 was called by the table and not checked on the DNA. The CDR3 has 12 residues if both end residues are counted. Germline CDR1 is SQVTM and CDR2 is ANQGSEA. The CDR3 protein is CSVEDRGYGNTI.

As for this clonotype: One end of the junction fails to match germline, which may point to a read error. This chain links TRBV11-2 with TRBJ1-6; D is uncertain. The CDR3 length is 16 residues. The germline CDR1 and CDR2 sequences are SGHAT and FQNNGV. The chain's CDR3 is CASSFGRNHYNSPLSF. CDR3 DNA sequence: TGTGCCAGCAGCTTTGGTCGAAACCACTATAATTCACCCCTCAGCTTT.

The table lists this clonotype with a count of one. The chain combines TRBV6-6 with TRBJ2-7; possible D gene TRBD1, 5 bases. The germline CDR1 and CDR2 sequences are MNHNY and SVGAGI (reference sequence). The CDR3 consists of 14 residues. Trimming removed 4 bases at V and 10 bases at J, with 20 bases between. The CDR3 nucleotides read TGTGCCAGCAGTTTAGGACACCCTTCCTACGGACAGTACTTC. This gives the protein CASSLGHPSYGQYF.

About this clonotype: Mismatch with germline at one junction end may stem from a read error. CDR3 region: CASSLVVGLAGKEQYF. In DNA, the CDR3 is TGTGCCAGCAGCTTAGTAGTGGGACTAGCGGGGAAAGAGCAGTACTTT. This chain connects TRBV11-2 to TRBJ2-7; 13 bases line up with TRBD2. In germline, CDR1 is SGHAT, CDR2 FQNNGV. The CDR3 has 16 amino acids.

Comments on this clonotype: This may stem from a read error, because a much larger clone lies one nucleotide away. The chain is built from TRBV11-3 and TRBJ2-3; TRBD1 matches 7 bases. The CDR3 consists of 15 residues. In germline, CDR1 is SGHNT, CDR2 YENEEA. CDR3 amino acids: CASSLMGQSPDMQYF. In DNA form, the CDR3 reads TGTGCCAGCAGCTTAATGGGACAGTCCCCAGATATGCAGTATTTT.

Concerning this clonotype: Compared with germline, one end of the junction differs, possibly owing to a read error. The V and J genes are TRBV29-1 and TRBJ2-3; 15 nucleotides agree with TRBD2. This CDR3 is 15 amino acids long. Germline V gene lookup returns CDR1 SQVTM and CDR2 ANQGSEA. DNA of the CDR3: TGCAGTGTGCTGGGACTAGCGGGAGGATCAGATGCGCAGTATTTT. Protein: CSVLGLAGGSDAQYF.

As regards this clonotype: This may be a read error: a much more frequent sequence differs by one nucleotide. The chain links TRBV7-8 to TRBJ2-1; no definite D call. CDR1 and CDR2 from the germline V gene are SGHVS and FQNEAQ. This CDR3 has 15 amino acids. Here the CDR3 DNA reads TGTGCCAGCTGCTTAGGAATGAGCTCCTACAATGAGCAGTTCTTC. Amino acids: CASCLGMSSYNEQFF.

This clonotype was observed a single time. This chain connects TRBV28 to TRBJ2-1; D call uncertain. V lost 8 bases and J lost 13, with 6 bases in between. Germline assignment: CDR1 MDHEN and CDR2 SYDVKM. The CDR3 contains 8 residues. DNA of the CDR3: TGTGCCAGCGGGGTACAGTTCTTC. The encoded protein is CASGVQFF. Using reference TRBV28 and TRBJ2-1 for the parts outside the CDR3, the full variable domain is DVKVTQSSRYLVKRTGEKVFLECVQDMDHENMFWYRQDPGLGLRLIYFSYDVKMKEKGDIPEGYSVSREKKERFSLILESASTNQTSMYLCASGVQFFGPGTRLTVL.

Notes on this clonotype: One end of the junction is discordant with germline, which a read error may explain. This rearrangement joins TRBV6-5 to TRBJ2-6; the match to TRBD1 covers 8 bases. The CDR3 covers 18 residues. Germline CDR1 and CDR2: MNHEY and SVGAGI. The CDR3: CTSKAYRGCVSGANVLTF. CDR3 DNA: TGTACCAGCAAGGCATACAGGGGGTGCGTCTCTGGGGCCAACGTCCTGACTTTC.

In its sample, this clonotype was seen a few times. A read error may account for a junction end that differs from germline. The J gene is TRBJ1-6, the V gene TRBV5-1, with TRBD1 as a possible D gene (5 bases). CDR1 is SGHRS and CDR2 is YFSETQ in the germline V gene. The CDR3 covers 14 residues. As DNA, the CDR3 is TGCGCCAGCAGCCGACGGGGGGGACTCTCTGCCCTACACTTT. The encoded protein is CASSRRGGLSALHF.

With respect to this clonotype: Its ends do not fully match the called genes, so a read error is possible. The chain combines TRBV4-3 with TRBJ2-7; no clear D gene. This CDR3 comprises 14 residues. The V gene's germline CDR1 is LGHNA and CDR2 YSLEER. CDR3 sequence reads: CPSSHTAFSNEQYF. The CDR3 DNA follows: TGCCCCAGCAGCCACACTGCCTTTTCCAACGAGCAGTATTTC.

This clonotype has only one observation. An end of the junction does not agree with germline; a read error may underlie this. This chain connects TRBV6-5 to TRBJ2-7; TRBD2 might be the D (6 bases). Germline V gives CDR1 MNHEY, CDR2 SVGAGI. This CDR3 is 13 amino acids long. The CDR3 nucleotides are TGTGTCAACAGTTACGAGGAGGGGTACGAACAGTACTTC. Translation: CVNSYEEGYEQYF.

This chain links TRBV11-2 with TRBJ2-3; 8 bases align to TRBD2. CDR1 is SGHAT, CDR2 FQNNGV, per germline. The J segment lost 3 bases and the V segment lost 4 bases, leaving 6 bases of the junction unmatched. The length of the CDR3 is 15 residues. CDR3 DNA: TGTGCCAGCAGCTCGGGAGTAGCGGGAACAGATACGCAGTATTTT. Translating gives CASSSGVAGTDTQYF.

Worth noting for this clonotype: An end of the junction differs from the germline gene, which may be a read error. This chain joins TRBV4-3 and TRBJ2-7, with 8 bases aligning to TRBD1. The CDR3 extends over 15 amino acids. CDR1 and CDR2 from the germline V gene are LGHNA and YSLEER. DNA of the CDR3: TGCGCCTGCAGTCAAAATCGATGGACAGGGCGGGAGCAGTACTTC. Encoded protein: CACSQNRWTGREQYF.

As to this clonotype: A junction end diverges from the germline sequence, so it may reflect a read error. This chain uses TRBV11-2 with TRBJ2-5, with TRBD2 as a possible D gene (7 bases). The length of the CDR3 is 14 residues. The germline V gene encodes CDR1 SGHAT and CDR2 FQNNGV. CDR3: CASSLAGGADTQYF. The CDR3 region has the DNA TGTGCCAGTAGCTTAGCTGGGGGGGCAGATACCCAGTACTTC. The entire variable domain, with the rest obtained from reference TRBV11-2 and TRBJ2-5, is as follows: EAGVAQSPRYKIIEKRQSVAFWCNPISGHATLYWYQQILGQGPKLLIQFQNNGVVDDSQLPKDRFSAERLKGVDSTLKIQPAKLEDSAVYLCASSLAGGADTQYFGPGTRLLVL.

Note on this clonotype: Germline and junction disagree at one end, which may indicate a read error. The chain combines TRBV28 with TRBJ2-1; perhaps D is TRBD1 or TRBD2 (7 bases each). Judging by the DNA end, TRBJ2-7 fits better; the J call may be wrong. CDR3 length: 14 residues. In germline, CDR1 is MDHEN, CDR2 SYDVKM. DNA for the CDR3: TGTGCCGGCAGGGGGACTAACGGCGACAATGAGCAGTACTTC. Amino acid sequence: CAGRGTNGDNEQYF.

This chain joins TRBV21-1 and TRBJ2-1. TRBV21-1 is noted as a pseudogene. The CDR3 consists of 12 residues. The CDR3 region is CASSKAWAGQFF. DNA of the CDR3: TGTGCTAGCAGCAAAGCTTGGGCTGGGCAGTTCTTC.